These T cell receptor beta chains were read from a single sample in a study of cytomegalovirus exposure and HLA in healthy donors. The assay was immunoSEQ multiplex PCR, and TCRdb's table has in-frame clones only and misses some. Among approximately 160,000 clones, around two thirds were seen once, and the ten largest hold approximately 1.5%. Material: PBMCs. These receptors all stem from a middle-aged man in good health and CMV-seronegative. Each CDR3 is given with its conserved first and last residue. Each record gives: V gene, CDR3 protein.

TRBV5-1 CASSLASGFSPEQYF
TRBV5-1 CASSSGEPYGYTF
TRBV18 CASSPLLAESTDTQYF
TRBV5-4 CASSPRTSGGLDTQYF
TRBV28 CASSSPSGRTMRQFF
TRBV5-1 CASSLEGQGGEQFF
TRBV10-2 CATRASGGLGELFF
TRBV20-1 CSAGLAREQYF
TRBV27 CASSLRLAGGHTYNEQFF
TRBV7-3 CASSLNGVGTEAFF
TRBV6-6 CASSTDSAYGYTF
TRBV27 CASGGGQGVSNYGYTF
TRBV5-1 CASSFKTGDTGELFF
TRBV27 CASSPRTSGGTYNEQFF
TRBV9 CASTPQGTNEKLFF
TRBV5-1 CASSLEGARDTQYF
TRBV6-1 CASHRDRGEKLFF
TRBV6-5 CATREDRVSNQPQHF
TRBV6-4 CASSDVGGYEQYF
TRBV10-3 CAIGQTNTEAFF
TRBV18 CASSPPRGLTYEQYF
TRBV14 CASSTQGYTEAFF
TRBV5-1 CASSLEGAGEQYF
TRBV25-1 CASSVLGASGETQYF
TRBV28 CASSLGQGIGELFF
TRBV5-6 CASSLRSGINQPQHF
TRBV4-1 CASSQEGQGSNSPLHF
TRBV12-5 CASGLVLGGRNGYNEQFF
TRBV5-1 CASSLGGEETQYF
TRBV29-1 CSVGVPRGELFF
TRBV25-1 CASSEVGASTDTQYF
TRBV7-6 CASSLGGADTQYF
TRBV10-3 CAISESPGLAGGFQETQYF
TRBV29-1 CSVEGTGGGEQYF
TRBV5-6 CASSLWRWTGRGEETQYF
TRBV18 CASSTGQQETQYF
TRBV27 CASSLAGGTYNEQFF
TRBV18 CASSPDRDEQYF
TRBV19 CASGRGLSNQPQHF
TRBV9 CASSLIPTGAKEQYF
TRBV2 CASSGGGSPYGYTF
TRBV18 CASSPGGTGEQYF
TRBV5-8 CASSFFPGHVNTEAFF
TRBV2 CASSATGGKTDTQYF
TRBV5-1 CASSSGSSLPGEQYF
TRBV4-2 CASSLLTGTSSPDTQYF
TRBV25-1 CASSEMVGASYNEQFF
TRBV4-3 CASSQDISYEQYF
TRBV28 CASSRGREDTGELFF
TRBV6-1 CASSERFRLYTGELFF
TRBV19 CASSPPGQGRIMNTEAFF
TRBV18 CASSLGLLNTEAFF
TRBV15 CATSRGKDTGPYF